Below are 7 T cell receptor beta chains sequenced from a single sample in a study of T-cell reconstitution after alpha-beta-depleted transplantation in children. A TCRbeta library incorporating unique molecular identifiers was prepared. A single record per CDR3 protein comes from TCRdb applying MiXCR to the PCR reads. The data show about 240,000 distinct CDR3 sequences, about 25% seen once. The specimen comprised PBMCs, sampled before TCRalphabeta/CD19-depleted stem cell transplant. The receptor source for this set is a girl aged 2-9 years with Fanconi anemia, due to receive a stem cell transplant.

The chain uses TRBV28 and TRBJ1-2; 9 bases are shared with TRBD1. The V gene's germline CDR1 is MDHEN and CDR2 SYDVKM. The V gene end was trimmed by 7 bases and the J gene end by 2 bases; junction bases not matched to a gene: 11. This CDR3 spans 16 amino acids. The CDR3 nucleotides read TGTGCCAGCATTCGGTCCTGGGACAGGGCAAACTATGGCTACACCTTC. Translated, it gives CASIRSWDRANYGYTF.

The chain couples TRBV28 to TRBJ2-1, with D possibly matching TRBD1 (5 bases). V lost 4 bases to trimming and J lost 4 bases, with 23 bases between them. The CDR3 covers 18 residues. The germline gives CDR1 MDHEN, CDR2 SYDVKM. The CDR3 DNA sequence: TGTGCCAGCAGTTATGCCCCGTCGACAGCGTATATGTACAATGAGCAGTTCTTC. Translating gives CASSYAPSTAYMYNEQFF.

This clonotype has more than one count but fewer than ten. Here the CDR3 reads CASSYSVLREGPDTQYF. CDR3 DNA: TGTGCCAGCAGTTACTCGGTTTTGCGGGAGGGCCCAGATACGCAGTATTTT. The chain is built from TRBV6-5 and TRBJ2-3; 9 bases align to TRBD2. CDR3 size: 17 residues. J lost 4 bases, V lost 0 bases, and 8 bases had no gene match. Germline V lookup: CDR1 MNHEY, CDR2 SVGAGI.

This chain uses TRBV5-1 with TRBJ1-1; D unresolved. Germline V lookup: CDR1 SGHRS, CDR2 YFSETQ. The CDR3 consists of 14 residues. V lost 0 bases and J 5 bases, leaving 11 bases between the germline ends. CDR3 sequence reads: CASSLGQAQTEAFF. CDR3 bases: TGCGCCAGCAGCTTGGGTCAGGCACAGACTGAAGCTTTCTTT. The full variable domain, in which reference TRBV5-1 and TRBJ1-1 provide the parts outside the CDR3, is KAGVTQTPRYLIKTRGQQVTLSCSPISGHRSVSWYQQTPGQGLQFLFEYFSETQRNKGNFPGRFSGRQFSNSRSEMNVSTLELGDSALYLCASSLGQAQTEAFFGQGTRLTVV.

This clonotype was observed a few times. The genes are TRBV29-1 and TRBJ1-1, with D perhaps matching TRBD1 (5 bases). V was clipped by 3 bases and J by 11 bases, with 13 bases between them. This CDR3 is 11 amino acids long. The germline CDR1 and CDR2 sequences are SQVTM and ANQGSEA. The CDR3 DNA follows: TGCAGCGTTGATAAAGGGGATGGGGCTTTCTTT. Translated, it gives CSVDKGDGAFF.

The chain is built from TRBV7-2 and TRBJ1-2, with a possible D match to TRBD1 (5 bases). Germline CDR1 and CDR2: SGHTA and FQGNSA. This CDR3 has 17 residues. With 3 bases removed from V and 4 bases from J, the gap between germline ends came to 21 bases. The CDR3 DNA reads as TGTGCCAGCAGCTTGGTGTTTGGCACCGGGACGACCTATGGCTACACCTTC. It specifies CASSLVFGTGTTYGYTF.

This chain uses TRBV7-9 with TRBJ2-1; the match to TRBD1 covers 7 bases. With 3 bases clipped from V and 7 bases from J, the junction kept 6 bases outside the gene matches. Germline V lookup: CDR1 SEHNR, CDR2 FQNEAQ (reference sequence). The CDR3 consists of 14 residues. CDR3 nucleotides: TGTGCCAGCAGCTTTGAAGGGGGCGGGAATGAGCAGTTCTTC. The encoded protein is CASSFEGGGNEQFF.